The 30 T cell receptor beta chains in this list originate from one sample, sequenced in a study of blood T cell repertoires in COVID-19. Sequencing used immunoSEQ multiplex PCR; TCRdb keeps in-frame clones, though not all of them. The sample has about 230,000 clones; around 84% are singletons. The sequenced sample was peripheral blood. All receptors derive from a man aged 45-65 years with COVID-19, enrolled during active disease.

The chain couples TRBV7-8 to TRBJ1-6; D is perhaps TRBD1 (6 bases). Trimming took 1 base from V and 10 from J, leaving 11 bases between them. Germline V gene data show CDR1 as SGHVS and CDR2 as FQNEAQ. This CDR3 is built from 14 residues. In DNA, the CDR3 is TGTGCCAGCAGCTTAGTGCAGGGGAACTCACCCCTCCACTTT. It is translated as CASSLVQGNSPLHF.

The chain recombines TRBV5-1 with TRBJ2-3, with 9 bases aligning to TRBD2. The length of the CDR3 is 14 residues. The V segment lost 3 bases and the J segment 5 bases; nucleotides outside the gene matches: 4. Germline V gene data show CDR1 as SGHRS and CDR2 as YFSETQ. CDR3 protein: CASSYSGSGDTQYF. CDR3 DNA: TGCGCCAGCAGCTATAGCGGGAGTGGAGATACGCAGTATTTT.

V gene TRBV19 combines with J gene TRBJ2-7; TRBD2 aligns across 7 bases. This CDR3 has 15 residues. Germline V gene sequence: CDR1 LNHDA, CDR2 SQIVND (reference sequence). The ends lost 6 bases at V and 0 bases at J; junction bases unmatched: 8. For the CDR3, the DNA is TGTGCCAGTAGGGAACGGCGGGGGAGCTCCTACGAGCAGTACTTC. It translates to CASRERRGSSYEQYF.

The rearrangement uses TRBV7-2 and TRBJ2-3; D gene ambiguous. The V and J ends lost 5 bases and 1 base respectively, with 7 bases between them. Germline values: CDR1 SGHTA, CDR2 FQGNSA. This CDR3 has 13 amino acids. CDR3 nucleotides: TGTGCCAGCAGCCATGGCCGCACAGATACGCAGTATTTT. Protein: CASSHGRTDTQYF.

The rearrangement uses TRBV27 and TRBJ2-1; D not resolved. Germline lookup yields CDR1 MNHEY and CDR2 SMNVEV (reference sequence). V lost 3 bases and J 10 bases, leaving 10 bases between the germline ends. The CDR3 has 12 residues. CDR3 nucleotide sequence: TGTGCCAGCAGTTTGGCAGGTAACGAGCAGTTCTTC. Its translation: CASSLAGNEQFF.

The CDR3 region has the DNA TGTGCCAGCAGTGTCGGACTAGCGGGGAACCAAGAGACCCAGTACTTC. Encoded protein: CASSVGLAGNQETQYF. This rearrangement joins TRBV6-1 to TRBJ2-5; 12 bases align to TRBD2. Germline trimming cut 4 bases from V and 0 bases from J; bases unmatched to any gene: 3. The CDR3 runs to 16 residues. Germline CDR1 reads MNHNS; CDR2 reads SASEGT.

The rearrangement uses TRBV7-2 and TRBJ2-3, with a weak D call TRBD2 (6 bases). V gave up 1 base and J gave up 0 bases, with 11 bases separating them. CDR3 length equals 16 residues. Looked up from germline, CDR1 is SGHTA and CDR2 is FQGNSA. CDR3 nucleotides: TGTGCCAGCAGCTTAGGTTTTAGCGGCAGCACAGATACGCAGTATTTT. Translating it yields CASSLGFSGSTDTQYF.

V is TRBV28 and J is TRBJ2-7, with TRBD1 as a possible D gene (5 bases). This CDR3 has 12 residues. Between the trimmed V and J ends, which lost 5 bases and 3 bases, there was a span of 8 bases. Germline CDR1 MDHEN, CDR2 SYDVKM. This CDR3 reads CASSRGYYEQYF. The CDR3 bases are TGTGCCAGCAGTAGGGGCTACTACGAGCAGTACTTC.

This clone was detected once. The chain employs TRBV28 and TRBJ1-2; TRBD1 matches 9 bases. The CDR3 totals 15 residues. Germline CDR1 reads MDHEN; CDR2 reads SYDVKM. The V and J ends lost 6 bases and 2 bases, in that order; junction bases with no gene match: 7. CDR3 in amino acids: CASSSGTGKNYGYTF. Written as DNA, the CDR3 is TGTGCCAGCAGCTCCGGGACAGGGAAAAACTATGGCTACACCTTC.

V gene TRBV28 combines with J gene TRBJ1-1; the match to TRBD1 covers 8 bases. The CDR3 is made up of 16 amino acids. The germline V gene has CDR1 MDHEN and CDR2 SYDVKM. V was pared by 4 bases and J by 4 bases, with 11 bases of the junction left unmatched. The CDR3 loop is CASSSPTTTGGTEAFF. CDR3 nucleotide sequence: TGTGCCAGCAGTTCCCCAACCACCACAGGGGGCACTGAAGCTTTCTTT.

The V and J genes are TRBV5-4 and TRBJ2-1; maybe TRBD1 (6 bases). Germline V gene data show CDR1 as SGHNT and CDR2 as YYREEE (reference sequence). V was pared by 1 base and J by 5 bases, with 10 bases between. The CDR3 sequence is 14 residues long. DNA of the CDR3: TGTGCCAGCAGCTTGAAGACAGGCGACAATGAGCAGTTCTTC. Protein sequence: CASSLKTGDNEQFF.

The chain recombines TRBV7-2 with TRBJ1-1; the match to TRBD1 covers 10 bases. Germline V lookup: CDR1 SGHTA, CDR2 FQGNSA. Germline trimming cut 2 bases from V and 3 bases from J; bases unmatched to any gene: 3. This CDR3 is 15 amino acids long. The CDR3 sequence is CASSLTGQGYTEAFF. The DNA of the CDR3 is TGTGCCAGCAGCTTAACGGGACAGGGGTACACTGAAGCTTTCTTT.

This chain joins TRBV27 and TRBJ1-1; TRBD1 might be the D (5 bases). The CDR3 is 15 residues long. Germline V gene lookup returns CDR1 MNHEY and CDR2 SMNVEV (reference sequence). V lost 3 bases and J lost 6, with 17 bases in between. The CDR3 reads CASSFEVGGIAEAFF. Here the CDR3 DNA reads TGTGCCAGCAGTTTTGAGGTGGGGGGAATCGCTGAAGCTTTCTTT.

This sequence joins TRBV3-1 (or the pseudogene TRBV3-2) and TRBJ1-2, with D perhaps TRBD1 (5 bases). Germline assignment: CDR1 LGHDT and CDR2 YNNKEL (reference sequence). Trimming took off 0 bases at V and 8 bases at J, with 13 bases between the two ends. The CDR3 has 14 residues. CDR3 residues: CASSQDRGAQGYTF. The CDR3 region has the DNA TGTGCCAGCAGCCAAGATAGGGGCGCGCAGGGCTACACCTTC.

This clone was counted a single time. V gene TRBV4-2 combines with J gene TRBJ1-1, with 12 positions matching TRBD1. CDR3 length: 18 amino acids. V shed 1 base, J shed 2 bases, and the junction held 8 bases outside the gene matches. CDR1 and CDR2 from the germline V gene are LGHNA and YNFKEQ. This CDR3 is CASSQALLGQGANTEAFF. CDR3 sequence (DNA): TGTGCCAGCAGCCAAGCCCTTCTGGGACAGGGGGCAAACACTGAAGCTTTCTTT.

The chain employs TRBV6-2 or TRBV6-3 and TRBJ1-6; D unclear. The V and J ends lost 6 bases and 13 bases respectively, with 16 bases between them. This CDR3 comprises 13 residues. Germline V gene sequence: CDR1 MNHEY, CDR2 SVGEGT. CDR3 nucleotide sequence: TGTGCCAGCAGCCAAGACGGAGTCCTGCCCCTCCACTTT. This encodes CASSQDGVLPLHF.

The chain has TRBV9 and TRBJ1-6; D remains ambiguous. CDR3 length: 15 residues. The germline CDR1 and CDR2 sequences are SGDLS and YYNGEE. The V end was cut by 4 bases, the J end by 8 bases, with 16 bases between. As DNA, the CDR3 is TGTGCCAGCAGCACTAGTAGGAGCCAAGATTCACCCCTCCACTTT. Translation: CASSTSRSQDSPLHF.

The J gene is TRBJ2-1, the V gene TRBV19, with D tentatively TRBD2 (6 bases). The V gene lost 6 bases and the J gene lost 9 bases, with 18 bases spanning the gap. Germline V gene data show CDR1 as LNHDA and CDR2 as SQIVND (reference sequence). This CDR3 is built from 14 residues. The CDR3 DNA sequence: TGTGCCAGTAGATATCGGGACGACGGGAGTGAGCAGTTCTTC. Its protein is CASRYRDDGSEQFF.

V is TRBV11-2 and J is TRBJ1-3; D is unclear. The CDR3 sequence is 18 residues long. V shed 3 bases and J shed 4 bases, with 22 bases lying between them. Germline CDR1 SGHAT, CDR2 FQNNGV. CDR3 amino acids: CASSFTPWREKSGNTIYF. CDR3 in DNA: TGTGCCAGCAGCTTTACCCCGTGGAGGGAGAAGAGCGGAAACACCATATATTTT.

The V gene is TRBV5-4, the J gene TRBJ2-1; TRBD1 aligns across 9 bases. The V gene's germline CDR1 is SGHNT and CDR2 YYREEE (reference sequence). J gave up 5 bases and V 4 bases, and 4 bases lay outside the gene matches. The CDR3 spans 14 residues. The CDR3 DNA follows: TGTGCCAGCAGCAAACAGGGGGCCCACAATGAGCAGTTCTTC. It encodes CASSKQGAHNEQFF.

The CDR3 loop reads CASSPIAGRTGELFF. CDR3 coding DNA: TGCGCCAGCAGCCCTATAGCGGGCAGGACCGGGGAGCTGTTTTTT. V usage is TRBV5-1 and J usage is TRBJ2-2; 7 bases map to TRBD2. The CDR3 is 15 residues long. The germline CDR1 and CDR2 sequences are SGHRS and YFSETQ. V was clipped by 4 bases and J by 5 bases; unmatched bases: 8. Complete variable domain (other parts from reference TRBV5-1 and TRBJ2-2): KAGVTQTPRYLIKTRGQQVTLSCSPISGHRSVSWYQQTPGQGLQFLFEYFSETQRNKGNFPGRFSGRQFSNSRSEMNVSTLELGDSALYLCASSPIAGRTGELFFGEGSRLTVL.

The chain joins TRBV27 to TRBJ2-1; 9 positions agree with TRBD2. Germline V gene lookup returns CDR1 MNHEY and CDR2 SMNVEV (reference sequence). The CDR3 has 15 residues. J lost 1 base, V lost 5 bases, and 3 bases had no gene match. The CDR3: CASSHLAGSYNEQFF. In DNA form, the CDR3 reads TGTGCCAGCAGTCACCTAGCGGGGTCCTACAATGAGCAGTTCTTC.

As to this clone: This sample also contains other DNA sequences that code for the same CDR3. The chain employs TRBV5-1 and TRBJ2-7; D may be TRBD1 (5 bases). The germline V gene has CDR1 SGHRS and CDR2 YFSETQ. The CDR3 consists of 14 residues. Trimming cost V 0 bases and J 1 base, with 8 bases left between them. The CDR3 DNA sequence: TGCGCCAGCAGCTTGGGGGCAGGGTCCTACGAGCAGTACTTC. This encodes CASSLGAGSYEQYF.

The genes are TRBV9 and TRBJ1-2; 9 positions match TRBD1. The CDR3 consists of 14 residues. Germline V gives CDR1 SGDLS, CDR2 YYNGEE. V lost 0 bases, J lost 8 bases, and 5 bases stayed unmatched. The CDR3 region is CASSVATGGAGYTF. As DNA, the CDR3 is TGTGCCAGCAGCGTAGCGACAGGGGGAGCAGGCTACACCTTC.

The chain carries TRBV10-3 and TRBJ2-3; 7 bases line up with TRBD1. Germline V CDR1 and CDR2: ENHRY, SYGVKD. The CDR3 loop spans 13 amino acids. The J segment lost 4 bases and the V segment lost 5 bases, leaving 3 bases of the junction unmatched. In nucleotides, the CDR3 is TGTGCCATCAGTACCGGGACAGCAGATACGCAGTATTTT. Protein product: CAISTGTADTQYF.

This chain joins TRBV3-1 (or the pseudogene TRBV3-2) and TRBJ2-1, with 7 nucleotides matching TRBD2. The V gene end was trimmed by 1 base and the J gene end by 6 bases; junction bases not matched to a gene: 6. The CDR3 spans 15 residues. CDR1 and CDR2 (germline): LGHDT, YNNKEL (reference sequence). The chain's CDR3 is CASSQVGGGGNEQFF. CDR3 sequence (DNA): TGTGCCAGCAGCCAAGTTGGCGGCGGGGGCAATGAGCAGTTCTTC.

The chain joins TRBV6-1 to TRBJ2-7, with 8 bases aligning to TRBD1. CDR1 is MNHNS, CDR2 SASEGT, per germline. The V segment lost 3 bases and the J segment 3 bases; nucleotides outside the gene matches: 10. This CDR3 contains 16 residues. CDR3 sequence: CASSDIQGGSYYEQYF. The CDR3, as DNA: TGTGCCAGCAGTGATATACAGGGGGGCTCCTACTACGAGCAGTACTTC.

In DNA, the CDR3 is TGTGCCAGCTCCCCAGGGACATACCCTGAAGCTTTCTTT. Its protein product is CASSPGTYPEAFF. The chain joins TRBV18 to TRBJ1-1, with D perhaps TRBD1 (6 bases). V dropped 6 bases and J dropped 6 bases, with 14 bases sitting between them. Germline CDR1 and CDR2: KGHSH and LQKENI. This CDR3 is 13 amino acids long.

CDR3: CATSDPRASGRSGGNEQFF. The CDR3 DNA sequence: TGTGCCACCAGTGACCCGAGGGCTAGCGGGAGGTCGGGGGGCAATGAGCAGTTCTTC. The chain has TRBV24-1 and TRBJ2-1; 11 bases agree with TRBD2. The CDR3 length is 19 residues. Unmatched junction bases numbered 16, after V lost 4 bases and J lost 6 bases. The germline CDR1 and CDR2 sequences are KGHDR and SFDVKD.

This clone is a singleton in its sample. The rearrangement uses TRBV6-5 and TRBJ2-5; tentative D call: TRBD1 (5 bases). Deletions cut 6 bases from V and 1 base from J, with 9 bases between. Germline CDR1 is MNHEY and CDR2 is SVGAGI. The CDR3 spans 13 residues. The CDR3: CASRVDIQETQYF. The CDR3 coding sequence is TGTGCCAGCAGAGTGGACATCCAAGAGACCCAGTACTTC.